This record looks at one T cell receptor beta chain sequence and its context. Its antigen is unidentified. This entry comes from a study of monozygotic twins with inflammatory bowel disease. Overall study findings and caveats: Differing T cell subtypes remained indistinguishable.

CDR1 is GTSNPN and CDR2 is SVGIG in the germline V gene (reference sequence). The CDR3 extends over 15 amino acids. TCRdb reprocessed the 5' RACE reads, keeping one entry per CDR3 protein, no DNA. The sample table sets out roughly 160,000 distinct CDR3 sequences. The chain couples TRBV30 to TRBJ2-3; TCRdb outputs TRBD2, but without DNA this stays unchecked. Sequencing input: blood. This TCR was sampled from a human donor with ulcerative colitis or Crohn's disease, or a healthy co-twin of an affected twin (not recorded which). CDR3 protein: CAWSKTSGGLGTQYF.